The T cell receptor beta chain under discussion was sequenced for a study of molecular identifiers for immune sequencing clone quantification. The junction had 8 bases not matched to a gene; V was cut back by 5 bases and J by 5 bases. CDR1 and CDR2 (germline): MNHEY, SVGAGI. The CDR3 length is 14 residues. Generation of bulk TCR libraries relied on previously described methods and listed TCR primers. Using its own MiXCR run on the PCR reads, TCRdb lists one record per CDR3 protein. The sample contains just over 95,000 distinct CDR3 sequences, less than 25% of which appear only once. This clonotype was detected ten times or more.

This TCR was sampled from a human donor in good health. Some libraries in this study had Jurkat cell RNA spiked in. Sequencing was performed on naive CD8+ T cells from blood, with Jurkat cell RNA spiked in. Subset defined: FACS-sorted CD8+CD4-CCR7+CD45RA+ naive T cells. V gene TRBV6-5 combines with J gene TRBJ2-7; 8 bases map to TRBD1. CDR3 sequence: CASSQDRAGDEQYF. The DNA for the CDR3 is TGTGCCAGCAGTCAGGACAGGGCTGGCGACGAGCAGTACTTC.